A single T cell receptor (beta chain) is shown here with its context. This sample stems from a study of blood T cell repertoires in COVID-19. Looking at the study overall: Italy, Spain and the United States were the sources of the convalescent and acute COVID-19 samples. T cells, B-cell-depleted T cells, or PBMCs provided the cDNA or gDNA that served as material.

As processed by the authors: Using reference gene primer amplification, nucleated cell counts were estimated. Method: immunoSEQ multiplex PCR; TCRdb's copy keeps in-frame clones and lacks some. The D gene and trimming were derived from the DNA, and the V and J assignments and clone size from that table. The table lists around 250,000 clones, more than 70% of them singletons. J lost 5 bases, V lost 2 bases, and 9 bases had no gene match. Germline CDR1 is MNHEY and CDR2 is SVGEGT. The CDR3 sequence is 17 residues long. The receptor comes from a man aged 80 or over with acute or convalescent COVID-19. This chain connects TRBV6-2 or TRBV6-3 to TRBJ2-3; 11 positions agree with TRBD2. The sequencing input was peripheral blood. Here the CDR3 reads CASSYVTLAGAEDTQYF. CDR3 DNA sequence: TGTGCCAGCAGTTACGTAACACTAGCGGGAGCTGAAGATACGCAGTATTTT.